This T cell receptor (beta chain) emerged from a study of blood T cell repertoires in COVID-19. Study overall: Specimens from acute and convalescent COVID-19 originated in the United States, Italy and Spain. T cells, B-cell-depleted T cells, or PBMCs provided the cDNA or gDNA that served as material.

In the study's own analysis: Amplification of reference gene primers was used by the study to estimate nucleated cell counts. The assay was immunoSEQ multiplex PCR, and TCRdb's table has in-frame clones only and misses some. The D gene and trimming were derived from the DNA, and the V and J assignments and clone size from that table. The sample holds tens of thousands of clones; around 92% are singletons and the top ten take over 2%. This sequence was found in a man between 50 and 59 years old with active COVID-19. The material sequenced was peripheral blood.

CDR3 protein: CASIEGSGLFRQNTEAFF. The CDR3 nucleotides are TGTGCCAGCATCGAGGGTTCAGGCCTTTTTAGACAGAACACTGAAGCTTTCTTT. V and J are TRBV6-4 and TRBJ1-1; D remains ambiguous. Trimming stripped 7 bases from V and 1 base from J, with 25 bases between. The germline V gene encodes CDR1 MRHNA and CDR2 SNTAGT. The CDR3 contains 18 residues.